The clone carrying this T cell receptor beta chain was detected a few times. Its matching antigen is unknown. The CDR3 contains 14 residues. Germline CDR1 SNHLY, CDR2 FYNNEI. V dropped 5 bases and J dropped 2 bases, with 12 bases sitting between them. The data originate from a study of vaccination and CD4 T cells after COVID-19. Looking at the study overall: Subjects got two shots of BNT162b2 or mRNA-1273 vaccine. Researchers treated cells with overlapping spike peptides taken from SARS-CoV-2, HCoV-NL63, HCoV-OC43 and HCoV-229E.

Study-wide results and caveats: Spike mono-reactive status applied to 304 of 307 vaccine-specific clones in convalescent patients.

Specified treatment: approximately 9-day PBMC culture with coronavirus spike peptide pools or control peptides (ViraFEST assay). Cultured CD4+ T-cell DNA underwent Oncomine TCR Beta short-read sequencing. One entry per CDR3 protein results from TCRdb running MiXCR on the PCR reads. Of 12,000 or so distinct CDR3 sequences listed, around 30% are singletons. This receptor was identified in a human donor who received a COVID-19 vaccine. Sequenced here: CD4+ T cells from blood, cultured in vitro, sampled before SARS-CoV-2 vaccination. The chain links TRBV2 to TRBJ2-5, with unresolved D. CDR3: CASSSVGDQETQYF. The CDR3 DNA sequence: TGTGCCAGCAGTTCCGTCGGCGATCAAGAGACCCAGTACTTC.